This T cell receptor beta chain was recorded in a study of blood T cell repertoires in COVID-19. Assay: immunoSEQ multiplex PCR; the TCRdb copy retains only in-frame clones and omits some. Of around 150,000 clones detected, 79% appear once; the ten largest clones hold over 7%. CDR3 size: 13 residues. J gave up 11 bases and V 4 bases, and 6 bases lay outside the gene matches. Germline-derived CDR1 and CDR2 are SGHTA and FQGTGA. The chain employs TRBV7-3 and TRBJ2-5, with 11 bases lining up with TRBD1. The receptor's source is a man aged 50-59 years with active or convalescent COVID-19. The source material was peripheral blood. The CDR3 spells CASSSGTGGFQYF. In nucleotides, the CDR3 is TGTGCCAGCAGCTCCGGGACAGGGGGATTTCAGTACTTC.